Listed below are T cell receptor beta chains from one sample, sequenced in a study of blood T cell repertoires in COVID-19. Profiled with immunoSEQ multiplex PCR; TCRdb holds only in-frame clones, not every one. The sample lists around 150,000 clones; around four fifths were seen once. The specimen sequenced was PBMCs or T cells enriched from blood (not recorded which). The receptors come from a woman in her forties who had recovered from COVID-19. Both conserved end residues are part of each CDR3. D genes are given only for firm matches. Rows give clone size only sometimes, using once, few, many, or a class for an expanded clone.

clone size: NA
J gene: TRBJ2-3
D gene: TRBD2
V gene: TRBV7-3
CDR3 DNA: TGTGCCAGCAGCTTTGGGGGAGGGGATACGCAGTATTTT
CDR3 protein: CASSFGGGDTQYF

clone size: NA
J gene: TRBJ1-1
D gene: NA
V gene: TRBV11-2
CDR3 DNA: TGTGCCAGCAGCTTAGTGTCCGGGGGTTGGACTGAAGCTTTCTTT
CDR3 protein: CASSLVSGGWTEAFF

clone size: NA
J gene: TRBJ2-5
D gene: NA
V gene: TRBV20-1
CDR3 DNA: TGCAGTGCTAGAGGGGCCGAGACCCAGTACTTC
CDR3 protein: CSARGAETQYF

clone size: NA
J gene: TRBJ2-7
D gene: NA
V gene: TRBV7-9
CDR3 DNA: TGTGCCAGCAGCTTAGGGGCCCTACGGAACGAGCAGTACTTC
CDR3 protein: CASSLGALRNEQYF

clone size: NA
J gene: TRBJ2-3
D gene: NA
V gene: TRBV4-1
CDR3 DNA: TGCGCCAGCAGCCAAGAACCCCACCGACTAGCAGATACGCAGTATTTT
CDR3 protein: CASSQEPHRLADTQYF

clone size: NA
J gene: TRBJ1-1
D gene: NA
V gene: TRBV6-5
CDR3 DNA: TGTGCCAGCATCCCGGGGGGAGGAAGAAACACTGAAGCTTTCTTT
CDR3 protein: CASIPGGGRNTEAFF

clone size: NA
J gene: TRBJ2-7
D gene: NA
V gene: TRBV2
CDR3 DNA: TGTGCCAGCATCACGGGTTACGAGCAGTACTTC
CDR3 protein: CASITGYEQYF

clone size: NA
J gene: TRBJ2-1
D gene: NA
V gene: TRBV29-1
CDR3 DNA: TGCAGCGTTGAGGCCCCGGGACTCCGGAGGGACAATGAGCAGTTCTTC
CDR3 protein: CSVEAPGLRRDNEQFF

clone size: NA
J gene: TRBJ1-5
D gene: NA
V gene: TRBV1
CDR3 DNA: TGCACCAGTCAGGTCGACCAGCCCCAGCATTTT
CDR3 protein: CTSQVDQPQHF

clone size: NA
J gene: TRBJ2-1
D gene: TRBD2
V gene: TRBV7-9
CDR3 DNA: TGTGCCAGCAGCGTTTCCCCGTTCCTAGCGGGCCGGGGCAATGAGCAGTTCTTC
CDR3 protein: CASSVSPFLAGRGNEQFF

clone size: NA
J gene: TRBJ2-1
D gene: NA
V gene: TRBV2
CDR3 DNA: TGTGCCAGCAGTGTCGGTGCGGCGCGAAGCTCCTACAATGAGCAGTTCTTC
CDR3 protein: CASSVGAARSSYNEQFF

clone size: once
J gene: TRBJ2-1
D gene: TRBD1
V gene: TRBV18
CDR3 DNA: TGTGCCAGCTCACGGGGACAGGGACGCGGTAATGAGCAGTTCTTC
CDR3 protein: CASSRGQGRGNEQFF

clone size: NA
J gene: TRBJ2-2
D gene: NA
V gene: TRBV2
CDR3 DNA: TGTGCCAGCAGCGCGACTAGTACCATCGGGGAGCTGTTTTTT
CDR3 protein: CASSATSTIGELFF

clone size: NA
J gene: TRBJ2-2
D gene: TRBD1
V gene: TRBV2
CDR3 DNA: TGTGCCAGCATGAGGGGACAGGTTGCCGGGGAGCTGTTTTTT
CDR3 protein: CASMRGQVAGELFF

clone size: NA
J gene: TRBJ1-5
D gene: NA
V gene: TRBV6-5
CDR3 DNA: TGTGCCAGCGGGGTCGAGGAGGCCTTTAATCAGCCCCAGCATTTT
CDR3 protein: CASGVEEAFNQPQHF

clone size: NA
J gene: TRBJ1-1
D gene: TRBD1
V gene: TRBV7-9
CDR3 DNA: TGTGCCAGCAGCCTACGGACAGGGGAAAACACTGAAGCTTTCTTT
CDR3 protein: CASSLRTGENTEAFF

clone size: once
J gene: TRBJ1-6
D gene: NA
V gene: TRBV13
CDR3 DNA: TGTGCCAGCAGCCAAGGACAATACGATAATTCACCCCTCCACTTT
CDR3 protein: CASSQGQYDNSPLHF

clone size: NA
J gene: TRBJ1-6
D gene: NA
V gene: TRBV19
CDR3 DNA: TGTGCCAGTAGTACCGGAGGACCCCACCACAGCTCCTATAATTCACCCCTCCACTTT
CDR3 protein: CASSTGGPHHSSYNSPLHF

clone size: NA
J gene: TRBJ1-1
D gene: NA
V gene: TRBV2
CDR3 DNA: TGTGCCAGCATCCCCGGTGCGGGGGGTCTCGAAGCTTTCTTT
CDR3 protein: CASIPGAGGLEAFF

clone size: NA
J gene: TRBJ1-6
D gene: TRBD1
V gene: TRBV6-5
CDR3 DNA: TGTGCCAGCAGTTCCGGGACAGGGGGATATAATTCACCCCTCCACTTT
CDR3 protein: CASSSGTGGYNSPLHF

clone size: once
J gene: TRBJ1-4
D gene: TRBD1
V gene: TRBV30
CDR3 DNA: TGTGCCTGGAGTCGGACAGGGTTGGGGGAAAAACTGTTTTTT
CDR3 protein: CAWSRTGLGEKLFF

clone size: NA
J gene: TRBJ1-6
D gene: NA
V gene: TRBV4-1
CDR3 DNA: TGCGCCAGCAGCCTGGGAGTTGGGTTTTCGGATTCACCCCTCCACTTT
CDR3 protein: CASSLGVGFSDSPLHF

clone size: NA
J gene: TRBJ1-2
D gene: NA
V gene: TRBV7-9
CDR3 DNA: TGTGCCAGCAGCTTAGCGTCAGGGGCGCAGGGGGGCTACACCTTC
CDR3 protein: CASSLASGAQGGYTF

clone size: NA
J gene: TRBJ1-2
D gene: TRBD1
V gene: TRBV5-4
CDR3 DNA: TGTGCCAGCAGCCCAGGGGGCGTGGATGGCTACACCTTC
CDR3 protein: CASSPGGVDGYTF